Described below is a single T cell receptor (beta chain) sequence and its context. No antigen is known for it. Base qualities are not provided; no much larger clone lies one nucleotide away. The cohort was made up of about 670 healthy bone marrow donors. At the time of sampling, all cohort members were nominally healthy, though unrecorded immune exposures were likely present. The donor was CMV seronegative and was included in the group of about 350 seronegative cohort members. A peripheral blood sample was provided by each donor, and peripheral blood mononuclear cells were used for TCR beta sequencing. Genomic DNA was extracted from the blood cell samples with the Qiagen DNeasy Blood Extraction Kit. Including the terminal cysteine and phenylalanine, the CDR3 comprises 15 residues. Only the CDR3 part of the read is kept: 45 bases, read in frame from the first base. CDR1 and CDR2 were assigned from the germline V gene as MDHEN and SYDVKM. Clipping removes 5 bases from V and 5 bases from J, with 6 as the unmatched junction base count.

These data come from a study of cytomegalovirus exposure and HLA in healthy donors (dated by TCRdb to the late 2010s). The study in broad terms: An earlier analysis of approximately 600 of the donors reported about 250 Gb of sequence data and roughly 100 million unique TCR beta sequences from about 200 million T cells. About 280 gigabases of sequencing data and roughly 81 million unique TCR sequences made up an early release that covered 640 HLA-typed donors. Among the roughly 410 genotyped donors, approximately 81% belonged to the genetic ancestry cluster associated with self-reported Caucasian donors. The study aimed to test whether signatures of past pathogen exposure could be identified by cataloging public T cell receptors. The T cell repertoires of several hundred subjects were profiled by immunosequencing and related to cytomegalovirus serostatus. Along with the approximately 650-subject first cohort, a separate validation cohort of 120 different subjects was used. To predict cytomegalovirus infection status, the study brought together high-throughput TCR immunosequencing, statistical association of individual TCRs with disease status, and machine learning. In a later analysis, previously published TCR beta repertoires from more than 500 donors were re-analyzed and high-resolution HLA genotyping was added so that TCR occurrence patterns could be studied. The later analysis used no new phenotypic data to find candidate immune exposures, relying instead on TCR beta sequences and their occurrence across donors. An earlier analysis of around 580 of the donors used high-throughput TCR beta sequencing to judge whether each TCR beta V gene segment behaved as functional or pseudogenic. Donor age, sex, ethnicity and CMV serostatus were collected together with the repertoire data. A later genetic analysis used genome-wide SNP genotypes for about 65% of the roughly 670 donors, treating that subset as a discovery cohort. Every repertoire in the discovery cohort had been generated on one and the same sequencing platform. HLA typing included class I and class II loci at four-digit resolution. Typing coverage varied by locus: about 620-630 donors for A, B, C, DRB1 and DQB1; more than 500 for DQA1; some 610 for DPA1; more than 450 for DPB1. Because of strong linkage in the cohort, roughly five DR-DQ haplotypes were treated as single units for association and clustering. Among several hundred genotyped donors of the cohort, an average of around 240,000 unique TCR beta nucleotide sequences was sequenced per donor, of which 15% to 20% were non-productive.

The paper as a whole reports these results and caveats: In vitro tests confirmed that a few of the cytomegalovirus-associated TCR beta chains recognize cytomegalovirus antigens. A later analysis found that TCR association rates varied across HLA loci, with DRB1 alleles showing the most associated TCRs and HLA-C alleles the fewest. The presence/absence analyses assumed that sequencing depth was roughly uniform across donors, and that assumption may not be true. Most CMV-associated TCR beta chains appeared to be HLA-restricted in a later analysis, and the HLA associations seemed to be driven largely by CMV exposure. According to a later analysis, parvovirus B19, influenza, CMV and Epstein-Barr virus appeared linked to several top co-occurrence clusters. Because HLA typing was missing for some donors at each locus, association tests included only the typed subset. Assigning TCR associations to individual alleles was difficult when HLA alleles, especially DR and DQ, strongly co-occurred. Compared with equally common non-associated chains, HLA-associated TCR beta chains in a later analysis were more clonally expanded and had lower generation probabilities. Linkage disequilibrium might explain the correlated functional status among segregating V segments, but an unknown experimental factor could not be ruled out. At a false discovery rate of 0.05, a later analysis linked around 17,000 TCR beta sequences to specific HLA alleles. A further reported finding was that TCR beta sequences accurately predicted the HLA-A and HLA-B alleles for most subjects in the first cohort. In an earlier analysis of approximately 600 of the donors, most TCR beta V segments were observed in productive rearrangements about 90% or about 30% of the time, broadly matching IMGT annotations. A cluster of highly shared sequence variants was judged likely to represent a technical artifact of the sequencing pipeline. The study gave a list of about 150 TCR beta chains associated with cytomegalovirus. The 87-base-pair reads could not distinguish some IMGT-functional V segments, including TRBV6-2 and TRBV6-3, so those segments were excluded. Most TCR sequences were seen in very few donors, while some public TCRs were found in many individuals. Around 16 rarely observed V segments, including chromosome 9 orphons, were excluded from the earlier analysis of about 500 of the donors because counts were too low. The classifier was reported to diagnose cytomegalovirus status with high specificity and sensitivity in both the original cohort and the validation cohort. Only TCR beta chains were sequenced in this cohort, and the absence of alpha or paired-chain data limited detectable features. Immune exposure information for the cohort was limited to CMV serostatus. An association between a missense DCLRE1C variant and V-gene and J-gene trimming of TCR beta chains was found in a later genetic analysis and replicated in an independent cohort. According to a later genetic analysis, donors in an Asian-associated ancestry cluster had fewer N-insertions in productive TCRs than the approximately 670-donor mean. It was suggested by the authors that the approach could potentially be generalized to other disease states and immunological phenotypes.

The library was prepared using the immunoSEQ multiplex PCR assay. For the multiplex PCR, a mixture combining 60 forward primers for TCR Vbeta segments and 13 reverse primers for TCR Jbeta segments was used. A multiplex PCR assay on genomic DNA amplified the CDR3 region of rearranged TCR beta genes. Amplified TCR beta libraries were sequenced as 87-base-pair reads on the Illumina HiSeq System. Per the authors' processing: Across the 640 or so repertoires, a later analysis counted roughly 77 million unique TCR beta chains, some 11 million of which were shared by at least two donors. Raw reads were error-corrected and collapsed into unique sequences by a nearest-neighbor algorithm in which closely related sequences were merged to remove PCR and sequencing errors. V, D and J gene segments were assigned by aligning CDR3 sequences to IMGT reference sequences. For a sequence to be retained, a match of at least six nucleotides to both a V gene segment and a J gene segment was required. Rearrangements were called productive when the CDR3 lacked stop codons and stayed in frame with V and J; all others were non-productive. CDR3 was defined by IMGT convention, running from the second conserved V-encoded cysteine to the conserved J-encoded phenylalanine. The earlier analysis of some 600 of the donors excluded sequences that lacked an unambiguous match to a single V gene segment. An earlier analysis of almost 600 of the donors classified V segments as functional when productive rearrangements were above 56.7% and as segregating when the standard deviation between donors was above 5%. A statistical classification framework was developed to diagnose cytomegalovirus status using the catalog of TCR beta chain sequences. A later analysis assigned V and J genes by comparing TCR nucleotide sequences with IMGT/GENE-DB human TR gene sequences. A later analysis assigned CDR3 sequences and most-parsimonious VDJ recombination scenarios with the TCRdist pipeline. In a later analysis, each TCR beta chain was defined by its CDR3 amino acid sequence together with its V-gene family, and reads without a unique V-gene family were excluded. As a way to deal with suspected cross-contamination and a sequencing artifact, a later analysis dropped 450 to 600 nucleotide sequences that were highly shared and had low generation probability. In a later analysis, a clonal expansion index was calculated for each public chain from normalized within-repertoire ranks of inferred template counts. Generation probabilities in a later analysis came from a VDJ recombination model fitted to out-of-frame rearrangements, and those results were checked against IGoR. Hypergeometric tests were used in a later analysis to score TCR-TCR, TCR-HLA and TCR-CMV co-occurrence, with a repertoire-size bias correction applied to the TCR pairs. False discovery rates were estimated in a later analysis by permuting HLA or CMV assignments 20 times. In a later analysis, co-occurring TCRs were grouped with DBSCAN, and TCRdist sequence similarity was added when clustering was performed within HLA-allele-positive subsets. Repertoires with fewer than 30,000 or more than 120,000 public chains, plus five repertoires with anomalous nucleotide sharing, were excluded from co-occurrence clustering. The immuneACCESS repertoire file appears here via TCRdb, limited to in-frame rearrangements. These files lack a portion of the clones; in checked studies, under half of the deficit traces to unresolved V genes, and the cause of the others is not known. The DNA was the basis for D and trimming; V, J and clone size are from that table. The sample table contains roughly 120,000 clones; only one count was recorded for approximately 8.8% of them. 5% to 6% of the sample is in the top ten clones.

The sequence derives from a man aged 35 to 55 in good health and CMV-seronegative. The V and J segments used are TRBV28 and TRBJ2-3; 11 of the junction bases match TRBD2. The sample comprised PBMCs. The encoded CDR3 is CASSLLAGEGDTQYF. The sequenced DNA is TGTGCCAGCAGTCTACTAGCGGGGGAGGGAGATACGCAGTATTTT.